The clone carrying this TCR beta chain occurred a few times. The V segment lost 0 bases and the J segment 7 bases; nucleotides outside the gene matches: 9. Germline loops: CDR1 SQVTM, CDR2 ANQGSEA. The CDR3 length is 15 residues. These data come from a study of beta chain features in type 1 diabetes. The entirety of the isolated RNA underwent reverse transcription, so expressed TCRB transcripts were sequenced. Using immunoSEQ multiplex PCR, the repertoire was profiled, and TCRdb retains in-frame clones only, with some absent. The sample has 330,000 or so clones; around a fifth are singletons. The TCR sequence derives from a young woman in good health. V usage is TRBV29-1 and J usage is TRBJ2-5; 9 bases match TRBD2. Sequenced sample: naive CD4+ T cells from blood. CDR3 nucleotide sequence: TGCAGCGTTGAAGATGGTGGTAGCGGGAGAGTGACCCAGTACTTC. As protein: CSVEDGGSGRVTQYF.